The TCR beta chain under discussion was sequenced for a study of cytomegalovirus exposure and HLA in healthy donors. In regard to this clone: Its antigen remains unidentified.

Findings of the study overall: The study labeled 150 to 200 TCR beta chains cytomegalovirus-associated. Rare TCR sequences dominated, though some public TCRs recurred in many donors. In a later analysis, first-cohort TCR clusters were found to tend to co-occur in the 100 to 150 validation repertoires.

The donors were members of the validation cohort comprising over 100 subjects, separate from the roughly 690-subject first cohort. The V gene's germline CDR1 is SGDLS and CDR2 YYNGEE. V lost 0 bases to trimming and J lost 2 bases; unmatched junction nucleotides: 3. The CDR3 length is 16 residues. The data were produced by immunoSEQ multiplex PCR, yet TCRdb's version contains in-frame clones alone and is incomplete. Found here are 170,000 or so clones, approximately 83% of them singletons; the top ten hold 2.5% to 3%. The sequencing sample was made of PBMCs. The V and J genes are TRBV9 and TRBJ2-1; 9 nucleotides agree with TRBD2. This TCR derives from a woman aged 18-29 years in good health and CMV-seropositive. As DNA, the CDR3 is TGTGCCAGCAGCGTAGTTGCGGGGGGGCCCTACAATGAGCAGTTCTTC. The encoded protein is CASSVVAGGPYNEQFF.